This record looks at one TCR beta chain sequence and its context. Its target is unknown. The CDR3 spans 14 residues. V was shortened by 9 bases and J by 1 base, with 16 bases between the two germline ends. Looked up from germline, CDR1 is ENHRY and CDR2 is SYGVKD. Investigators sought sequencing depths of between 1 in 200,000 and 1 in 1 million T cells. Generated by immunoSEQ multiplex PCR, the TCRdb table keeps only in-frame clones and is missing some. The table includes about 140,000 clones, 75% to 85% detected once. This specimen comes from a study of cytotoxic CD8 clonotypes in ibrutinib-treated CLL. General study points: Age-matched healthy donor levels were exceeded by baseline clonality, which tracked circulating CD8+ T-cell counts.

The V call is TRBV10-3, the J call TRBJ2-7; a possible D gene is TRBD1 (6 bases). This specimen consisted of PBMCs, obtained after 36 months of ibrutinib treatment. The sequence derives from a human donor with chronic lymphocytic leukemia. DNA for the CDR3: TGTGCCATTGCCCGGACAGCCGCTTCCTACGAGCAGTACTTC. This sequence encodes CAIARTAASYEQYF.